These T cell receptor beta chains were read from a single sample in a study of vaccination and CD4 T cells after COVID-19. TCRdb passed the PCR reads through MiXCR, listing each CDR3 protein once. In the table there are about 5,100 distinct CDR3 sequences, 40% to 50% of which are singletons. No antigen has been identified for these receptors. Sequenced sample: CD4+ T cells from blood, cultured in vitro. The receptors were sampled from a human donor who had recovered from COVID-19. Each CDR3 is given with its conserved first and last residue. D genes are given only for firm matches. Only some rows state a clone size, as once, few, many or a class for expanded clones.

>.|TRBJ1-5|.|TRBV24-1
TGTGCCACCAGTGATGGACGCCGCGGAAGCAATCAGCCCCAGCATTTT
CATSDGRRGSNQPQHF
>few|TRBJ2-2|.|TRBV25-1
TGTGCCAGCAGTAAGGGCCCCTGGGGCGGGGAGCTGTTTTTT
CASSKGPWGGELFF
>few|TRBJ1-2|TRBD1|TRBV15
TGTGCCACCAGCAGAGAAACAGGGGGAGGGGATGGCTACACCTTC
CATSRETGGGDGYTF
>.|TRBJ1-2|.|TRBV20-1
TGCAGTGCTAGAATACCCGTTGCAGGGAACTATGGCTACACCTTC
CSARIPVAGNYGYTF
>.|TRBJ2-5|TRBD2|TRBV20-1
TGCAGTGCTAGTTGGTCGGGGGGGCCTCGAGAGACCCAGTACTTC
CSASWSGGPRETQYF
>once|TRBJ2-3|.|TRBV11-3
TGTGCCAGCAGCTTGGTCTACCCGCGGGGGACAGGAGCAGATACGCAGTATTTT
CASSLVYPRGTGADTQYF
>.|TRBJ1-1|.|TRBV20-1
TGCAGTGCTAGACGGGACTCGAACACTGAAGCTTTCTTT
CSARRDSNTEAFF
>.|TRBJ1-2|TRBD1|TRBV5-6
TGTGCCAGCAGCTTTCCGAGCAGGGGGGGAGCGTGGGGCTACACCTTC
CASSFPSRGGAWGYTF
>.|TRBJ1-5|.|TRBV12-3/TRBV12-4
TGTGCCAGCAGTTTAGGCTTTAGGAAGGACGGACGGGATCAGCCCCAGCATTTT
CASSLGFRKDGRDQPQHF
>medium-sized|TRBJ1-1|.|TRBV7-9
TGTGCCAGCAGCTTAGTGCCCCCAACTCAACGGTGGCACGTCGCTTTCTTT
CASSLVPPTQRWHVAFF
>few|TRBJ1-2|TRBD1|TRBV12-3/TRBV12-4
TGTGCCAGCAGCCCCGGGACAGGGCAATTCTATGGCTACACCTTC
CASSPGTGQFYGYTF
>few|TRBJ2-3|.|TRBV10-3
TGTGCCATCACTTCCCGCCAGCAGGGGACAGATACGCAGTATTTT
CAITSRQQGTDTQYF
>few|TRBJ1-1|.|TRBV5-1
TGCGCCAGCAGCTTGGAGGTAGGGGGAGCTTTCTTT
CASSLEVGGAFF
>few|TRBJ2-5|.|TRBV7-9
TGTGCCAGCAGCTCAACCCGGCGGTGGCAGCAAGAGACCCAGTACTTC
CASSSTRRWQQETQYF
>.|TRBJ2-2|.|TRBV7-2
TGTGCCAGCAGCTTAGCAGGGCCCGGGGAGCTGTTTTTT
CASSLAGPGELFF
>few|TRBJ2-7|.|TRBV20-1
TGCAGTGCTAGGGTGCAGGGTGGTTCCTACGAGCAGTACTTC
CSARVQGGSYEQYF
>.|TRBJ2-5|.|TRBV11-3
TGTGCCAGCAGCTTAGGGACAGCGGCAGAGACCCAGTACTTC
CASSLGTAAETQYF
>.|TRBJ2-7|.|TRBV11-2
TGTGCCAGCAGCTTATTCCCCAGGGGTACCTACGAGCAGTACTTC
CASSLFPRGTYEQYF
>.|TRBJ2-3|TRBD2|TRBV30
TGTGCCTGGAGTGTACTAGTTTATCAAGCGGGGACAGATACGCAGTATTTT
CAWSVLVYQAGTDTQYF
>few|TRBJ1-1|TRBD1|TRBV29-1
TGCAGCGTACAGGGACAGATGAACACTGAAGCTTTCTTT
CSVQGQMNTEAFF
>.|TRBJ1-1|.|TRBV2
TGTGCCAGCAGTGGGAGAGGGCGCAAGGAAGCTTTCTTT
CASSGRGRKEAFF
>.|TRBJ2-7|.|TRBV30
TGTGCCTGGAGCCGACCCGGGCCAACCTACGAGCAGTACTTC
CAWSRPGPTYEQYF
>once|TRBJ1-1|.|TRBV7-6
TGTGCCAGCAGCGCCCAGGGTTTAAACACTGAAGCTTTCTTT
CASSAQGLNTEAFF
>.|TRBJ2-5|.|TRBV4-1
TGCGCCAGCAGCCAAGTGGGAGCCCCAGGGACCCAGTACTTC
CASSQVGAPGTQYF
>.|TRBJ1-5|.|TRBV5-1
TGCGCCAGCAGCTTGGAAGGACTTAGCAATCAGCCCCAGCATTTT
CASSLEGLSNQPQHF
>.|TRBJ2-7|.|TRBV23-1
TGCGCCAGCAGTAGAAGAAGAACGAGCTCCTACGAGCAGTACTTC
CASSRRRTSSYEQYF
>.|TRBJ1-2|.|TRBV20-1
TGCAGTGCCCCCTGGCAGACCTATGGCTACACCTTC
CSAPWQTYGYTF
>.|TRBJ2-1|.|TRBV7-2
TGTGCCAGCAGCTTTTCCGGGACACCCTCCTACAATGAGCAGTTCTTC
CASSFSGTPSYNEQFF
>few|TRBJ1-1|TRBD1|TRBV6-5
TGTGCCAGCAGTTCAGGGGGCTTTGGCACTGAAGCTTTCTTT
CASSSGGFGTEAFF
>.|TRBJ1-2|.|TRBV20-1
TGCAGTGCTAGAGATCTGGCAGGGTATGGCTACACCTTC
CSARDLAGYGYTF
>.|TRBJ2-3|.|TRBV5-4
TGTGCCAGCAGCTTGGAAGGGACAGATACGCAGTATTTT
CASSLEGTDTQYF
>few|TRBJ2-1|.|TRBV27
TGTGCCAGCAGTTTTTTCGACAGGCTAAATGAGCAGTTCTTC
CASSFFDRLNEQFF
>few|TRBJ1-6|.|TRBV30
TGTGCCTGGAGTTTTACAAGGAATAATTCACCCCTCCACTTT
CAWSFTRNNSPLHF
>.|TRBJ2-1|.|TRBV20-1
TGCAGTGCTGGGATCCCGGGACGAAGCTACAATGAGCAGTTCTTC
CSAGIPGRSYNEQFF
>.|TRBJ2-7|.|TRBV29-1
TGCAGCGTGAGTGACAGATTCCACGAGCAGTACTTC
CSVSDRFHEQYF
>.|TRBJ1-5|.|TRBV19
TGTGCCAGTAGTATAGCAGATTCTCTCTTTAATCAGCCCCAGCATTTT
CASSIADSLFNQPQHF
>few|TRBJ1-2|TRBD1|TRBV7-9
TGTGCCAGCAGCCACCTACTATTCCGGACAGGGTCTAATAGTGGCTACACCTTC
CASSHLLFRTGSNSGYTF
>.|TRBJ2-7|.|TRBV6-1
TGTGCCAGCAGCCTACAGGGACTCGGGCAGTACTTC
CASSLQGLGQYF
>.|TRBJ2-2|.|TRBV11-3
TGTGCCAGCAGCTTAGATCAAGCGGGCGACCCCACCGGGGAGCTGTTTTTT
CASSLDQAGDPTGELFF
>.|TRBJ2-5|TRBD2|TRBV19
TGTGCCAGTATGTCGGCGGGGGGCCGTCAAGAGACCCAGTACTTC
CASMSAGGRQETQYF
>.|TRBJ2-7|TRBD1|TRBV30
TGTGCCTGGAGTGTACCCCAGGACAGGGGGCTTAGTCACGAGCAGTACTTC
CAWSVPQDRGLSHEQYF
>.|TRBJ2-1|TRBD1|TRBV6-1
TGTGCCAGCAGGGCTGGGACAGGGGGCAATGAGCAGTTCTTC
CASRAGTGGNEQFF
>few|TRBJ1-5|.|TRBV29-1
TGCAGCGTTGGACAGGATACAGGGAGGGATCAGCCCCAGCATTTT
CSVGQDTGRDQPQHF
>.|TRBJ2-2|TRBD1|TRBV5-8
TGTGCCAGCAGCTCACTTATGGGACAGGGCGACACCGGGGAGCTGTTTTTT
CASSSLMGQGDTGELFF
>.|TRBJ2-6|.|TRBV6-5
TGTGCCAGCAGTTACTCCTCGACGCTATTCGACTCTGGGGCCAACGTCCTGACTTTC
CASSYSSTLFDSGANVLTF
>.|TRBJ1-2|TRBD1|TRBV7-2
TGTGCCAGCAGCCAGGGACAGGGAGGATATGGCTACACCTTC
CASSQGQGGYGYTF
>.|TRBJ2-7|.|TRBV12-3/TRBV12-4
TGTGCCAGCAGTTTAACAGACAGACTCTACGAGCAGTACTTC
CASSLTDRLYEQYF
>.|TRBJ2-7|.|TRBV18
TGTGCCAGCTCACCGACCCAGGCCCCCGGGCAGTACTTC
CASSPTQAPGQYF
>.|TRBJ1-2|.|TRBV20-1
TGCAGTGCTAGAGATGGCATCTATGGCTACACCTTC
CSARDGIYGYTF
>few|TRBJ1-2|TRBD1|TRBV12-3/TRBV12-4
TGTGCCAGCAGTTTATCTGGTGTTCGGGACAGGCCCTATGGCTACACCTTC
CASSLSGVRDRPYGYTF
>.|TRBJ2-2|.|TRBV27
TGTGCCAGCAGTTACTCCCCTGGCCCCAGCACCGGGGAGCTGTTTTTT
CASSYSPGPSTGELFF
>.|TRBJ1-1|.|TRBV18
TGTGCCAGCTCGGAGGGTTGGGAAACTGAAGCTTTCTTT
CASSEGWETEAFF
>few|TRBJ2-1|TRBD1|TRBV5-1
TGCGCCAGCAGCTTGACCACAGGGGTCGATGAGCAGTTCTTC
CASSLTTGVDEQFF
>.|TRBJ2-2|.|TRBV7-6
TGTGCCAGCAGCTTAGAACAGGGAAACACCGGGGAGCTGTTTTTT
CASSLEQGNTGELFF
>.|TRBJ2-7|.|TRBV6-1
TGTGCCAGCAGGGGGAGCCGGGACAAACACTTTTACGAGCAGTACTTC
CASRGSRDKHFYEQYF